The rows below give T cell receptor beta chains drawn from one sample of a study of cytomegalovirus exposure and HLA in healthy donors. Profiled with immunoSEQ multiplex PCR; TCRdb holds only in-frame clones, not every one. Counted here are roughly 160,000 clones, roughly 76% occurring once; the ten biggest clones make up less than 2.5%. The sample was PBMCs. Receptors originate from a male donor in good health and CMV-seronegative. CDR3s include the opening cysteine and the closing phenylalanine or tryptophan. The D gene is left open where the match is weak. Clone size is stated in some rows and not others, as once, few, many or a class when expanded.

TGTGCCAGCAGCCCTCCGGGAGCTTGGTACGAGCAGTACTTC	CASSPPGAWYEQYF	TRBV13	TRBJ2-7	-	-	14
TGCGCCAGCAGCTTCGACAGGGGGTACGAGCAGTACTTC	CASSFDRGYEQYF	TRBV5-1	TRBJ2-7	-	TRBD1	13
TGTGCCAGCAGTGGTCAGGGAAATTCACCCCTCCACTTT	CASSGQGNSPLHF	TRBV2	TRBJ1-6	few	-	13
TGTGCTAGTGGTTTCAAAGCAAGCTCTGGGGCCAACGTCCTGACTTTC	CASGFKASSGANVLTF	TRBV12-5	TRBJ2-6	-	-	16
TGTGCCAGCTCACCAGGACAGGGGGCGTCCGTTGGAGGCTACACCTTC	CASSPGQGASVGGYTF	TRBV18	TRBJ1-2	once	TRBD1	16
TGTGCCAGCTCACCACCTACGGGACAGGGTCACACCTTC	CASSPPTGQGHTF	TRBV18	TRBJ1-2	-	TRBD1	13
TGTGCCAGCAGCGTGACAGGGGGCCGAGGTGAAAAACTGTTTTTT	CASSVTGGRGEKLFF	TRBV9	TRBJ1-4	-	TRBD1	15
TGCGCCAGCAGCTTGGGGCCCCTCAACTATGGCTACACCTTC	CASSLGPLNYGYTF	TRBV5-1	TRBJ1-2	-	-	14
TGTGCCAGCAGCCAAGCCGAAACGGAGGGCAATCAGCCCCAGCATTTT	CASSQAETEGNQPQHF	TRBV4-2	TRBJ1-5	-	-	16
TGTGCCAGTAGTAACGGGGGGGCAACTAATGAAAAACTGTTTTTT	CASSNGGATNEKLFF	TRBV19	TRBJ1-4	once	-	15
TGTGCCAGCATGTTAAGTCTAGCGGGAAACAATGAGCAGTTCTTC	CASMLSLAGNNEQFF	TRBV2	TRBJ2-1	few	TRBD2	15
TGTGCCAGCAGCGGGACAGGGCATCAGCCCCAGCATTTT	CASSGTGHQPQHF	TRBV7-8	TRBJ1-5	-	TRBD1	13
TGTGCCAGCAGCTTGGGTTTGAGCTCCTACAATGAGCAGTTCTTC	CASSLGLSSYNEQFF	TRBV5-4	TRBJ2-1	-	-	15
TGCGCCAGCAGTGACCCGGGGGGCTCCTCTGGAAACACCATATATTTT	CASSDPGGSSGNTIYF	TRBV10-2	TRBJ1-3	once	-	16
TGTGCCAGCAGCCTGCCAGGGGCCGCTGGCACCGGGGAGCTGTTTTTT	CASSLPGAAGTGELFF	TRBV7-9	TRBJ2-2	-	-	16
TGTGCCAGCAGACGCAGCGGGGGGGCCGCGGAGACCCAGTACTTC	CASRRSGGAAETQYF	TRBV6-5	TRBJ2-5	-	TRBD2	15
TGTGCCAGCACCCCAATGGACAGCTCCTACAATGAGCAGTTCTTC	CASTPMDSSYNEQFF	TRBV6-5	TRBJ2-1	-	-	15
TGTGCCACCAGCGCCTCTCCGCACTCAGGTGAAAAACTGTTTTTT	CATSASPHSGEKLFF	TRBV15	TRBJ1-4	-	-	15
TGTGCCAGCAGCTTAGGGTCACGGGTTGGCACTGAAGCTTTCTTT	CASSLGSRVGTEAFF	TRBV7-9	TRBJ1-1	-	-	15
TGTGCCAGCACGGGGACTAGCGGGAGGGACGAGCAGTACTTC	CASTGTSGRDEQYF	TRBV28	TRBJ2-7	once	TRBD2	14
TGTGCCAGCAGCTCCCGGACAGGGGTGCCCAAAAACATTCAGTACTTC	CASSSRTGVPKNIQYF	TRBV5-4	TRBJ2-4	few	TRBD1	16
TGTGCCAGCAGCCCAGGGGGAGGATCAGACATTCAGTACTTC	CASSPGGGSDIQYF	TRBV5-6	TRBJ2-4	few	-	14
TGCGCCAGCAGCCAAGGGACAGGGGACACTGAAGCTTTCTTT	CASSQGTGDTEAFF	TRBV5-1	TRBJ1-1	-	TRBD1	14
TGTGCCAGCTCAGCCGACAGGGGGCGTTACACCTTC	CASSADRGRYTF	TRBV18	TRBJ1-2	few	TRBD1	12
TGTGCCAGCTCACCACCGAACGGTAACTATGGCTACACCTTC	CASSPPNGNYGYTF	TRBV18	TRBJ1-2	-	-	14
TGTGCCAGCAGCTTAAACGGGATGTACCAAGAGACCCAGTACTTC	CASSLNGMYQETQYF	TRBV7-2	TRBJ2-5	once	-	15
TGCGCCAGCAGGGCGGGAACAGCAACTAATGAAAAACTGTTTTTT	CASRAGTATNEKLFF	TRBV5-1	TRBJ1-4	-	-	15
TGTGCCAGCAGGCCCTGGGACATCAGGGGCGAAAAACTGTTTTTT	CASRPWDIRGEKLFF	TRBV2	TRBJ1-4	-	-	15
TGTGCCAGCAGCGCGGGGGGGGGACTCATGAACACTGAAGCTTTCTTT	CASSAGGGLMNTEAFF	TRBV9	TRBJ1-1	-	-	16
TGTGCCAGTAGTATAGAGATACAGGGTGAAGCTTTCTTT	CASSIEIQGEAFF	TRBV19	TRBJ1-1	few	-	13
TGTGCCAGCAGTGAGCGGCAGCGGGGGGCGGGGGATACGCAGTATTTT	CASSERQRGAGDTQYF	TRBV2	TRBJ2-3	once	TRBD2	16
TGTGCCAGCAGCCCGACAGGGGGTAGGTACGAGCAGTACTTC	CASSPTGGRYEQYF	TRBV7-2	TRBJ2-7	once	TRBD1	14
TGTGCCAGCACACTGGGGGGGGCGAACACTGAAGCTTTCTTT	CASTLGGANTEAFF	TRBV5-5	TRBJ1-1	-	-	14
TGTGCCAGTAGTTCAGGAAAGATTGGCTACACCTTC	CASSSGKIGYTF	TRBV19	TRBJ1-2	-	-	12
TGTGCCAGCATCGATTGGGGGCCGCCTTACGAGCAGTACTTC	CASIDWGPPYEQYF	TRBV6-6	TRBJ2-7	once	-	14
TGCGCCAGCAGCAACGGGAGGGGGCTAACCGGGGAGCTGTTTTTT	CASSNGRGLTGELFF	TRBV5-1	TRBJ2-2	-	-	15
TGCGCCAGCAGCGGCCAGGACAGGGGCGAGCAGTACTTC	CASSGQDRGEQYF	TRBV5-1	TRBJ2-7	few	TRBD1	13
TGTGCCAGCAGCTTGAGAGGGGGTTCCTACGAGCAGTACTTC	CASSLRGGSYEQYF	TRBV5-4	TRBJ2-7	-	-	14
TGCGCCAGCAGCCTTGGACAGGGCTACGAGCAGTACTTC	CASSLGQGYEQYF	TRBV4-1	TRBJ2-7	-	TRBD1	13
TGTGCCAGCAGCTTTAGGCGGGGCTTGGGCTACACCTTC	CASSFRRGLGYTF	TRBV7-2	TRBJ1-2	once	-	13